This T cell receptor (beta chain) was sequenced for a study of T cells after yellow fever vaccination. The overall study: When fractions had low cell numbers, they were prepared with SMART-Seq v4 Ultra Low Input.

The CDR3 covers 14 residues. V dropped 3 bases and J dropped 4 bases, with 12 bases sitting between them. TCRdb reprocessed the 5' RACE reads with MiXCR, giving one entry per CDR3 protein. The sample holds about 340,000 distinct CDR3 sequences, under 5% seen once. Sequenced here: PBMCs, sampled 5 days after the yellow fever booster vaccination. The genes are TRBV12-3 or TRBV12-4 and TRBJ1-1; no definite D call. The TCR originated in a man younger than 35 who received the YFV17D yellow fever vaccine. In DNA, the CDR3 is TGTGCCAGCAGTTTCGAGGCGCTGGCCACTGAAGCTTTCTTT. It is translated as CASSFEALATEAFF.